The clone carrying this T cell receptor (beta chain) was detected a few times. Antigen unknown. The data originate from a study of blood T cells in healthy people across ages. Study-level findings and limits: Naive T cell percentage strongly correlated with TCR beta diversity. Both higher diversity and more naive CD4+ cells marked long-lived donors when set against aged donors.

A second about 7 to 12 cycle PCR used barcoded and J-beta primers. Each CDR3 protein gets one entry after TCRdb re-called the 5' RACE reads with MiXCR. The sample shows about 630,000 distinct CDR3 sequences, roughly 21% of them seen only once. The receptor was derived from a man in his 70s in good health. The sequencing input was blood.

The CDR3 DNA reads as TGTGCCAGCAGTCTAGCGGAGTACTACAATGAGCAGTTCTTC. Protein: CASSLAEYYNEQFF. The chain uses TRBV6-2 or TRBV6-3 and TRBJ2-1; 7 nucleotides agree with TRBD2. V lost 5 bases to trimming and J lost 3 bases; unmatched junction nucleotides: 4. The CDR3 covers 14 residues. CDR1 and CDR2 (germline): MNHEY, SVGEGT.